This T cell receptor beta chain came from a study of blood T cell repertoires in COVID-19. This table comes from immunoSEQ multiplex PCR, and its TCRdb copy is limited to in-frame clones, with some not included. The table shows 140,000 or so clones, with roughly 80% occurring only once. In germline, CDR1 is DFQATT, CDR2 SNEGSKA (reference sequence). The CDR3 spans 11 residues. V lost 6 bases and J lost 10; bases outside the gene matches: 5. The sequenced material came from peripheral blood. The sequence was collected from a man aged 50 or older with acute or convalescent COVID-19. The chain uses TRBV20-1 and TRBJ1-1; 10 nucleotides agree with TRBD1. DNA of the CDR3: TGCAGTGCCGGACAGGGGGTCCTAGCTTTCTTT. Amino acid sequence: CSAGQGVLAFF.